This T cell receptor beta chain appears in the sequencing data of a study of blood T cell repertoires in COVID-19. About the research overall: The origin of the acute and convalescent COVID-19 samples was the United States, Italy and Spain.

Per germline, CDR1 SEHNR and CDR2 FQNEAQ (reference sequence). Unmatched junction bases numbered 8, after V lost 5 bases and J lost 8 bases. The CDR3 has 14 residues. In the original workflow: Estimates of nucleated cell counts were drawn from the amplification of reference gene primers. TCRdb keeps only in-frame clones here, not all; method: immunoSEQ multiplex PCR. V, J and clone size are those of that table, while D and trimming were read from the DNA. Counted here are over 200,000 clones, 70% to 90% occurring once; the ten biggest clones make up just over 2.5%. Sequences were obtained from peripheral blood. V gene TRBV7-9 combines with J gene TRBJ1-4; 7 bases align to TRBD1. The receptor was derived from a woman in her sixties or seventies with active or convalescent COVID-19. CDR3 protein: CASSLQGFGEKLFF. The CDR3 DNA reads as TGTGCCAGCAGCCTACAGGGGTTTGGGGAAAAACTGTTTTTT.